These 22 T cell receptor beta chains were sequenced from one sample in a study of T cell responses to AZD1222 COVID-19 vaccine. The protocol was immunoSEQ multiplex PCR, while the TCRdb copy is restricted to in-frame clones and leaves out a portion. Among 97,000 or so clones, more than 70% were seen once, and the ten largest hold over 15%. This sample comprised peripheral blood, obtained on day 0 of AZD1222 vaccination. The receptors were gathered from an adult in good health.

This rearrangement joins TRBV7-6 to TRBJ1-3, with a weak D call TRBD1 (6 bases). V shed 1 base and J shed 0 bases, with 19 bases lying between them. In germline, CDR1 is SGHVS, CDR2 FNYEAQ. This CDR3 comprises 19 residues. The CDR3 DNA sequence: TGTGCCAGCAGCTTAGTTGGTGGAAACAGGGCCAACTCTGGAAACACCATATATTTT. Translating it yields CASSLVGGNRANSGNTIYF. The full variable domain, completed using reference TRBV7-6 and TRBJ1-3, is GAGVSQSPRYKVTKRGQDVALRCDPISGHVSLYWYRQALGQGPEFLTYFNYEAQQDKSGLPNDRFSAERPEGSISTLTIQRTEQRDSAMYRCASSLVGGNRANSGNTIYFGEGSWLTVV.

This sequence joins TRBV5-1 and TRBJ2-1; D gene ambiguous. CDR1 is SGHRS, CDR2 YFSETQ, per germline. The length of the CDR3 is 13 residues. The ends were cut back, 6 bases at V and 1 base at J, with 8 bases in the middle. CDR3 region: CASTSDSYNEQFF. DNA of the CDR3: TGCGCCAGCACCAGCGATTCCTACAATGAGCAGTTCTTC.

The chain uses TRBV15 and TRBJ1-1; no firm D call. V lost 4 bases and J lost 3, with 9 bases in between. Germline CDR1 is LNHNV and CDR2 is YYDKDF (reference sequence). This CDR3 has 13 residues. The CDR3 DNA is TGTGCCACCAGCACCAGGACGGACACTGAAGCTTTCTTT. Protein: CATSTRTDTEAFF.

In this sample, this clone turned up once. The CDR3 nucleotides read TGCGCCAGCAGTGATCGAGGAATCGACGGGGAGCTGTTTTTT. Translation: CASSDRGIDGELFF. The chain recombines TRBV10-1 with TRBJ2-2; D unresolved. From germline, CDR1 is WNHNN and CDR2 SYGVQD (reference sequence). The CDR3 contains 14 residues. Trimming stripped 3 bases from V and 7 bases from J, with 12 bases between.

The V call is TRBV5-5, the J call TRBJ2-5; 11 positions agree with TRBD2. The CDR3 is 15 amino acids. The germline V gene encodes CDR1 SGHKS and CDR2 YYEKEE (reference sequence). J gave up 4 bases and V 1 base, and 3 bases lay outside the gene matches. The CDR3: CASSLLAGGPETQYF. CDR3 nucleotides: TGTGCCAGCAGCTTGTTAGCGGGGGGGCCAGAGACCCAGTACTTC.

The rearrangement links TRBV19 to TRBJ1-4; TRBD1 agrees at 7 bases. Germline V gene lookup returns CDR1 LNHDA and CDR2 SQIVND (reference sequence). The CDR3 contains 15 residues. V gave up 8 bases and J gave up 5 bases; unmatched junction bases: 11. DNA for the CDR3: TGTGCCAGTGGGACACCCGGGACAGAGAATGAAAAACTGTTTTTT. This translates into CASGTPGTENEKLFF.

In this sample, this clone turned up a few times. V is TRBV3-1 (or the pseudogene TRBV3-2) and J is TRBJ2-2, with 7 positions matching TRBD1. The germline V gene has CDR1 LGHDT and CDR2 YNNKEL (reference sequence). Trimming at V came to 6 bases and at J to 7 bases, leaving 11 bases not matched to a gene. CDR3 length: 15 amino acids. This CDR3 reads CASSQSGQNFGELFF. The CDR3, as DNA: TGTGCCAGCAGTCAATCGGGACAGAATTTCGGGGAGCTGTTTTTT.

The chain couples TRBV6-5 to TRBJ1-1; the match to TRBD1 covers 8 bases. Germline CDR1 reads MNHEY; CDR2 reads SVGAGI. The J segment lost 5 bases and the V segment lost 5 bases, leaving 10 bases of the junction unmatched. This CDR3 is 15 amino acids long. The CDR3, as DNA: TGTGCCAGCAGTCCTAACAGGGGGGTAAGAACTGAAGCTTTCTTT. Translation gives CASSPNRGVRTEAFF.

This chain joins TRBV4-1 and TRBJ1-1; 7 nucleotides match TRBD1. J gave up 4 bases and V 1 base, and 3 bases lay outside the gene matches. The CDR3 is made up of 14 amino acids. Germline V gene sequence: CDR1 MGHRA, CDR2 YSYEKL. The CDR3 bases are TGCGCCAGCAGCCAAGGGGGGACAGCCACTGAAGCTTTCTTT. Translating gives CASSQGGTATEAFF.

The rearrangement joins TRBV7-2 to TRBJ1-6; 8 bases map to TRBD1. The V and J ends lost 0 bases and 7 bases, in that order; junction bases with no gene match: 5. This CDR3 spans 16 amino acids. Germline V gene data show CDR1 as SGHTA and CDR2 as FQGNSA. The CDR3 region is CASSLAGQASNSPLHF. Written as DNA, the CDR3 is TGTGCCAGCAGCTTAGCGGGACAGGCCTCAAATTCACCCCTCCACTTT.

V and J are TRBV11-3 and TRBJ2-2; 8 nucleotides line up with TRBD2. Trimming removed 5 bases from V and 3 bases from J; junction bases left unmatched: 14. Germline lookup yields CDR1 SGHNT and CDR2 YENEEA. The CDR3 runs to 18 residues. The CDR3 DNA reads as TGTGCCAGCAGCCGTGGGGGGCTAACTAGCGGCCACACCGGGGAGCTGTTTTTT. Translated: CASSRGGLTSGHTGELFF. Looking up the rest from reference TRBV11-3 and TRBJ2-2 gives the full variable domain: EAGVVQSPRYKIIEKKQPVAFWCNPISGHNTLYWYLQNLGQGPELLIRYENEEAVDDSQLPKDRFSAERLKGVDSTLKIQPAELGDSAVYLCASSRGGLTSGHTGELFFGEGSRLTVL.

This chain connects TRBV4-3 to TRBJ1-1, with a tentative D call TRBD1 (5 bases). The CDR3 is 15 residues long. V was cut by 1 base and J by 1 base, with 10 bases left in between. Germline-derived CDR1 and CDR2 are LGHNA and YSLEER. CDR3 DNA: TGCGCCAGCAGCCAAGGGGGCAGGGCGAACACTGAAGCTTTCTTT. This gives the protein CASSQGGRANTEAFF.

The CDR3 is CASSQELGQLVEQYF. DNA of the CDR3: TGTGCCAGCAGCCAAGAGTTGGGACAGTTAGTCGAGCAGTACTTC. The V gene is TRBV4-2, the J gene TRBJ2-7, with 7 bases fitting TRBD1. Germline V CDR1 and CDR2: LGHNA, YNFKEQ. This CDR3 has 15 residues. Trimming cost V 0 bases and J 6 bases; bases outside gene matches: 8.

This chain connects TRBV2 to TRBJ2-2, with TRBD2 identical over 12 bases. Germline CDR1 SNHLY, CDR2 FYNNEI. Trimming removed 4 bases from V and 5 bases from J; junction bases left unmatched: 11. The CDR3 length is 18 residues. The chain's CDR3 is CASSVRLAGVEGTGELFF. The CDR3, as DNA: TGTGCCAGCAGTGTTAGACTAGCGGGAGTAGAGGGGACCGGGGAGCTGTTTTTT.

This rearrangement joins TRBV7-3 to TRBJ2-1; 10 bases fit TRBD2. This CDR3 comprises 16 residues. The germline V gene has CDR1 SGHTA and CDR2 FQGTGA. The V segment lost 5 bases and the J segment 6 bases; nucleotides outside the gene matches: 10. The CDR3 reads CASSPSEASGGNEQFF. In nucleotides, the CDR3 is TGTGCCAGCAGCCCCTCAGAGGCTAGCGGGGGCAATGAGCAGTTCTTC.

The chain carries TRBV28 and TRBJ1-1; tentative D call: TRBD1 (5 bases). The CDR3 sequence is 13 residues long. V was shortened by 6 bases and J by 2 bases, with 10 bases between the two germline ends. The germline V gene has CDR1 MDHEN and CDR2 SYDVKM. The CDR3 sequence is CASSDRPNTEAFF. In nucleotides, the CDR3 is TGTGCCAGCAGCGACAGACCTAACACTGAAGCTTTCTTT.

The V gene is TRBV7-9, the J gene TRBJ1-2; the D gene is possibly TRBD1 (5 bases). The CDR3 has 13 amino acids. Trimming stripped 1 base from V and 4 bases from J, with 7 bases between. Germline-derived CDR1 and CDR2 are SEHNR and FQNEAQ (reference sequence). CDR3 nucleotides: TGTGCCAGCAGCTTAGGGGGGACCTATGGCTACACCTTC. Translation: CASSLGGTYGYTF.

The chain recombines TRBV9 with TRBJ1-1, with D unresolved. V was cut by 0 bases and J by 0 bases, with 12 bases left in between. The CDR3 length is 16 residues. Germline loops: CDR1 SGDLS, CDR2 YYNGEE. CDR3 nucleotide sequence: TGTGCCAGCAGCGTAGGTCCAGTAGGGATGAACACTGAAGCTTTCTTT. The encoded protein is CASSVGPVGMNTEAFF.

The chain has TRBV4-3 and TRBJ1-6; TRBD1 aligns across 7 bases. The CDR3 spans 15 residues. Trimming at V came to 1 base and at J to 10 bases, leaving 7 bases not matched to a gene. The V gene's germline CDR1 is LGHNA and CDR2 YSLEER. The CDR3 DNA reads TGCGCCAGCAGCCAAGCGGGACAGCCCATCTCACCCCTCCACTTT. Translated, it gives CASSQAGQPISPLHF.

The chain employs TRBV5-5 and TRBJ1-3, with 8 bases that match TRBD1. CDR1 and CDR2 from the germline V gene are SGHKS and YYEKEE (reference sequence). Losses at the gene ends were 0 bases for V and 0 bases for J; bases not matched to a gene: 2. CDR3 length: 16 amino acids. The CDR3 is CASSLGQGNSGNTIYF. In DNA, the CDR3 is TGTGCCAGCAGCTTGGGACAGGGGAACTCTGGAAACACCATATATTTT.

This chain joins TRBV11-3 and TRBJ1-1; possibly TRBD1 for D (6 bases). Germline CDR1 is SGHNT and CDR2 is YENEEA. This CDR3 has 18 amino acids. The V gene lost 0 bases and the J gene lost 3 bases, with 20 bases spanning the gap. CDR3 amino acids: CASSLDGQWGKLDTEAFF. The CDR3 nucleotides read TGTGCCAGCAGCTTAGACGGACAGTGGGGCAAGTTAGACACTGAAGCTTTCTTT.

The V call is TRBV19, the J call TRBJ2-3; D is possibly TRBD1 (5 bases). The germline gives CDR1 LNHDA, CDR2 SQIVND (reference sequence). The CDR3 has 15 amino acids. Trimming shortened V by 8 bases and J by 4 bases, and 19 bases separated the two germline ends. The DNA for the CDR3 is TGTGCCAGTCAGGGAACTTTCGTTTCCGCAGATACGCAGTATTTT. Translated: CASQGTFVSADTQYF.